This T cell receptor beta chain was recovered during a study of cytomegalovirus exposure and HLA in healthy donors. General observations from the study: Sequencing likely produced, as an artifact, a cluster of highly shared sequence variants.

The PCR had 60 Vbeta and 13 Jbeta primers. Generated by immunoSEQ multiplex PCR, the TCRdb table keeps only in-frame clones and is missing some. The table records 65,000 to 85,000 clones, roughly two thirds of them present only once. A few counts support this clone. Its antigen is unknown. Trimming cost V 5 bases and J 3 bases; bases outside gene matches: 5. Germline assignment: CDR1 SGHVS and CDR2 FNYEAQ. The CDR3 spans 16 residues. This clonotype was obtained from a man aged 55 to 70 in good health and CMV-seropositive. The rearrangement uses TRBV7-6 and TRBJ2-3, with 13 bases identical to TRBD2. The specimen sequenced was PBMCs. Written as DNA, the CDR3 is TGTGCCAGCAGCCAGGGACTAGCGGGGACGACAGATACGCAGTATTTT. Its translation: CASSQGLAGTTDTQYF.